The next 27 T cell receptor beta chains were all read from a single sample in a study of blood T cell repertoires in COVID-19 (dated by TCRdb to the early 2020s). Library creation used the immunoSEQ multiplex PCR assay. TCRdb stores this immuneACCESS table with in-frame sequences only. Part of the clones is absent; in the studies checked, under half of the shortfall reflects unresolved V genes, and no reason is known for the rest. The sample yields 200,000 or so clones; more than 85% were counted once. 1.9% of the sample lies in the top ten. Sequencing was performed on peripheral blood. These receptor sequences come from a man aged 40-50 years with active or convalescent COVID-19.

The chain has TRBV29-1 and TRBJ1-1; D is ambiguous. Germline CDR1 and CDR2: SQVTM and ANQGSEA. The CDR3 totals 13 residues. V gave up 4 bases and J gave up 2 bases, with 11 bases separating them. The chain's CDR3 is CSVVRTGNTEAFF. In DNA form, the CDR3 reads TGCAGCGTTGTTCGTACGGGAAACACTGAAGCTTTCTTT.

The rearrangement uses TRBV5-4 and TRBJ1-1; a possible D gene is TRBD1 (6 bases). The V end lost 4 bases, the J end lost 5 bases, and 12 bases lay between the germline ends. In germline, CDR1 is SGHNT, CDR2 YYREEE (reference sequence). This CDR3 region has 13 residues. In DNA, the CDR3 is TGTGCCAGCAGCGTGGACAGTTGGACTGAAGCTTTCTTT. This gives the protein CASSVDSWTEAFF.

The chain employs TRBV5-1 and TRBJ2-1; TRBD2 matches at 8 bases. After removal of 7 bases from V and 5 bases from J, the junction contained 5 bases not matched to a gene. The CDR3 runs to 13 residues. Germline CDR1 SGHRS, CDR2 YFSETQ. The CDR3 loop reads CASARRGDNEQFF. The CDR3 DNA is TGCGCCAGCGCTCGGCGGGGGGACAATGAGCAGTTCTTC.

This clone has just one count. In DNA, the CDR3 is TGTGCCAGCAGCTCTTACGACTCGGTCGGGGAGCTGTTTTTT. Translating gives CASSSYDSVGELFF. The chain combines TRBV28 with TRBJ2-2; D is unclear. This CDR3 has 14 residues. Trimming took off 6 bases at V and 7 bases at J, with 15 bases between the two ends. CDR1 is MDHEN and CDR2 is SYDVKM in the germline V gene.

The chain employs TRBV7-6 and TRBJ2-3; TRBD2 matches 8 bases. The germline V gene encodes CDR1 SGHVS and CDR2 FNYEAQ. Trimming took 3 bases from V and 1 from J; bases not matched to a gene: 9. The CDR3 has 17 residues. The CDR3 here is CASSFNGLALRTDTQYF. In DNA, the CDR3 is TGTGCCAGCAGCTTTAATGGACTAGCACTTCGCACAGATACGCAGTATTTT.

V gene TRBV28 combines with J gene TRBJ1-2, with 7 nucleotides matching TRBD1. The ends lost 6 bases at V and 4 bases at J; junction bases unmatched: 11. CDR1 is MDHEN and CDR2 is SYDVKM in the germline V gene. The CDR3 is made up of 15 amino acids. Here the CDR3 DNA reads TGTGCCAGCAGCCCCTTCCGACAGGGCGGCTATGGCTACACCTTC. Translated, it gives CASSPFRQGGYGYTF.

This clone has more than one count but fewer than ten. The J gene is TRBJ1-1, the V gene TRBV30, with 10 nucleotides matching TRBD1. The CDR3 is 14 residues long. Trimming cost V 3 bases and J 4 bases; bases outside gene matches: 5. Germline CDR1 GTSNPN, CDR2 SVGIG (reference sequence). The CDR3 coding sequence is TGTGCCTGGAGCGTGACAGGGGGCGCCACTGAAGCTTTCTTT. Translation gives CAWSVTGGATEAFF.

This clone was counted a single time. CDR3 in DNA: TGCGCCAGCAGTGAGTTGAGCGGGGGGGGACAAGAGACCCAGTACTTC. Translated, it gives CASSELSGGGQETQYF. This chain joins TRBV10-2 and TRBJ2-5; TRBD2 agrees at 10 bases. The trim removed 1 base at V and 2 bases at J, leaving 4 bases unmatched. There are 16 residues in the CDR3. Germline V CDR1 and CDR2: WSHSY, SAAADI.

The rearrangement joins TRBV5-1 to TRBJ1-1; D gene ambiguous. V lost 0 bases, J lost 10 bases, and 13 bases lay in between. There are 13 residues in the CDR3. Germline CDR1 SGHRS, CDR2 YFSETQ. CDR3 nucleotides: TGCGCCAGCAGCTTGGAGGGAGGTCTCGGAGCTTTCTTT. It translates to CASSLEGGLGAFF.

This chain uses TRBV5-1 with TRBJ2-5, with 7 bases fitting TRBD1. CDR1 is SGHRS and CDR2 is YFSETQ in the germline V gene. The CDR3 runs 15 residues. The V segment lost 0 bases and the J segment 4 bases; nucleotides outside the gene matches: 6. In DNA form, the CDR3 reads TGCGCCAGCAGCTTGGTAACAGGGGTTTTAGAGACCCAGTACTTC. It is translated as CASSLVTGVLETQYF.

The V call is TRBV28, the J call TRBJ1-5, with D hard to call. CDR1 and CDR2 (germline): MDHEN, SYDVKM. V shed 5 bases and J shed 6 bases, with 20 bases lying between them. The CDR3 loop spans 16 amino acids. The CDR3 sequence is CASSPLLRAGGQPQHF. CDR3 nucleotide sequence: TGTGCCAGCAGTCCCCTTTTGAGGGCCGGAGGTCAGCCCCAGCATTTT. Full variable domain (outside the CDR3, taken from reference TRBV28 and TRBJ1-5): DVKVTQSSRYLVKRTGEKVFLECVQDMDHENMFWYRQDPGLGLRLIYFSYDVKMKEKGDIPEGYSVSREKKERFSLILESASTNQTSMYLCASSPLLRAGGQPQHFGDGTRLSIL.

The V gene is TRBV5-1, the J gene TRBJ2-7; no definite D call. Trimming removed 0 bases from V and 3 bases from J, with 7 bases in between. CDR1 is SGHRS, CDR2 YFSETQ, per germline. The CDR3 contains 13 residues. The CDR3 nucleotides are TGCGCCAGCAGCTTGGACACGATCTACGAGCAGTACTTC. Translation: CASSLDTIYEQYF.

This chain links TRBV7-3 with TRBJ1-2; D might be TRBD1 (6 bases). CDR1 is SGHTA, CDR2 FQGTGA, per germline. V lost 1 base to trimming and J lost 4 bases, with 10 bases between them. CDR3 size: 14 residues. The CDR3 spells CASSLNPDSYGYTF. The CDR3 region has the DNA TGTGCCAGCAGCTTAAACCCGGACAGCTATGGCTACACCTTC.

The rearrangement links TRBV5-4 to TRBJ2-7; TRBD1 agrees at 7 bases. There are 15 residues in the CDR3. Germline lookup yields CDR1 SGHNT and CDR2 YYREEE (reference sequence). V trimming: 0 bases; J trimming: 5 bases; junction bases outside the gene matches: 8. The CDR3 DNA reads TGTGCCAGCAGCTTGGCCCTGGGACAGTCCCACGAGCAGTACTTC. This gives the protein CASSLALGQSHEQYF.

This sequence joins TRBV5-1 and TRBJ2-7; 9 positions agree with TRBD2. Germline values: CDR1 SGHRS, CDR2 YFSETQ. J gave up 4 bases and V 4 bases, and 9 bases lay outside the gene matches. CDR3 length equals 15 residues. CDR3: CASSPEAGGQYEQYF. Written as DNA, the CDR3 is TGCGCCAGCAGCCCGGAAGCGGGAGGCCAGTACGAGCAGTACTTC.

This chain uses TRBV6-5 with TRBJ1-6; 7 bases are a match to TRBD1. CDR1 is MNHEY, CDR2 SVGAGI, per germline. This CDR3 region has 14 residues. V dropped 6 bases and J dropped 10; count of bases not matched to a gene: 9. The CDR3 reads CASRPTGVGSPLHF. In nucleotides, the CDR3 is TGTGCCAGCAGACCCACAGGGGTAGGATCACCCCTCCACTTT.

CDR3 coding DNA: TGTGCCAGCAGCTTGAGGGACAATGACTACGAGCAGTACTTC. Protein sequence: CASSLRDNDYEQYF. J is TRBJ2-7 and V is TRBV5-4, with D possibly being TRBD1 (6 bases). V dropped 1 base and J dropped 3 bases, with 11 bases sitting between them. Germline loops: CDR1 SGHNT, CDR2 YYREEE (reference sequence). The length of the CDR3 is 14 residues.

The J gene is TRBJ1-1, the V gene TRBV12-3 or TRBV12-4; D may be TRBD1 (5 bases). The V gene lost 6 bases and the J gene lost 5 bases, with 10 bases spanning the gap. CDR3 length: 12 amino acids. In nucleotides, the CDR3 is TGTGCCAGCAGCGCTGGGGGGACTGAAGCTTTCTTT. It translates to CASSAGGTEAFF.

The chain is built from TRBV24-1 and TRBJ1-2; 8 bases are shared with TRBD1. The trim removed 5 bases at V and 8 bases at J, leaving 6 bases unmatched. The germline V gene has CDR1 KGHDR and CDR2 SFDVKD. The CDR3 has 13 residues. CDR3 sequence: CATSVTGGRGYTF. The CDR3 nucleotides read TGTGCCACCAGTGTAACAGGGGGAAGAGGCTACACCTTC.

This clone was detected once. The chain has TRBV28 and TRBJ1-2, with D possibly TRBD1 on 5 matching bases. CDR1 is MDHEN, CDR2 SYDVKM, per germline. Trimming left V 7 bases short and J 8 bases short, with 17 bases between. The CDR3 contains 13 residues. The CDR3 is CASTRPGLTGYTF. DNA for the CDR3: TGTGCCAGCACCCGACCAGGGTTAACGGGCTACACCTTC.

The rearrangement uses TRBV6-2 or TRBV6-3 and TRBJ2-3; 13 nucleotides agree with TRBD2. The germline CDR1 and CDR2 sequences are MNHEY and SVGEGT. J was trimmed by 8 bases and V by 4 bases; bases with no gene match: 9. The CDR3 has 16 residues. In nucleotides, the CDR3 is TGTGCCAGCAGTTCAGAACTAGCGGGAGGGCCGGGTACGCAGTATTTT. Its translation is CASSSELAGGPGTQYF.

This clone was observed once. The J gene is TRBJ2-2, the V gene TRBV3-1 (or the pseudogene TRBV3-2); 13 bases fit TRBD2. This CDR3 spans 16 amino acids. The V gene's germline CDR1 is LGHDT and CDR2 YNNKEL (reference sequence). V dropped 4 bases and J dropped 7; count of bases not matched to a gene: 6. The CDR3 coding sequence is TGTGCCAGCAGCCCAACTAGCGGGAGGGCCGTCGGGGAGCTGTTTTTT. This codes for CASSPTSGRAVGELFF.

This chain connects TRBV28 to TRBJ2-7; tentative D call: TRBD1 (6 bases). Trimming left V 2 bases short and J 3 bases short, with 11 bases between. The CDR3 length is 14 residues. Germline CDR1 reads MDHEN; CDR2 reads SYDVKM. This CDR3 reads CASSLGTPIYEQYF. DNA of the CDR3: TGTGCCAGCAGTTTAGGGACACCAATCTACGAGCAGTACTTC.

This rearrangement joins TRBV28 to TRBJ1-2, with D maybe TRBD1 (6 bases). The CDR3 loop spans 12 amino acids. The germline V gene encodes CDR1 MDHEN and CDR2 SYDVKM. The V end lost 5 bases, the J end lost 7 bases, and 11 bases lay between the germline ends. This CDR3 reads CASSQGSRGYTF. The CDR3 DNA is TGTGCCAGCAGTCAGGGGAGTCGTGGCTACACCTTC.

The chain uses TRBV30 and TRBJ2-3, with D unclear. The CDR3 runs to 13 residues. CDR1 is GTSNPN, CDR2 SVGIG, per germline (reference sequence). V lost 4 bases and J 8 bases, leaving 16 bases between the germline ends. The CDR3 loop reads CAWTVALPGTQYF. In DNA, the CDR3 is TGTGCCTGGACGGTGGCCCTTCCAGGTACGCAGTATTTT. The whole variable domain, filled in from reference TRBV30 and TRBJ2-3, reads SQTIHQWPATLVQPVGSPLSLECTVEGTSNPNLYWYRQAAGRGLQLLFYSVGIGQISSEVPQNLSASRPQDRQFILSSKKLLLSDSGFYLCAWTVALPGTQYFGPGTRLTVL.

This chain connects TRBV16 to TRBJ1-4; D unclear. The CDR3 length is 14 residues. The germline CDR1 and CDR2 sequences are KGHSY and FQNENV. V lost 4 bases, J lost 7 bases, and 13 bases lay in between. Here the CDR3 DNA reads TGTGCCAGCAGCCTGCGGGGATGGAGTGAAAAACTGTTTTTT. Protein: CASSLRGWSEKLFF.

The chain links TRBV28 to TRBJ2-1; 11 nucleotides line up with TRBD2. Germline CDR1 is MDHEN and CDR2 is SYDVKM. CDR3 length: 12 residues. J lost 15 bases, V lost 8 bases, and 9 bases had no gene match. The CDR3 region is CASLAGGQGLFF. Here the CDR3 DNA reads TGTGCCAGCCTAGCGGGAGGCCAGGGCCTGTTCTTC.